This TCR beta chain originates from a study of T cells expressing NK-cell markers. TCRdb re-analyzed the 5' RACE reads; it lists each CDR3 protein once, without DNA. The sample holds hundreds of thousands of distinct CDR3 sequences. General study findings and limits: The study found these clonotypes also leading the CD3+CD56-NKG2C+ fraction in a few donors.

Concerning this clonotype itself: Its specificity is unknown.

CDR3 size: 17 residues. The source is a man aged 18 to 30 in good health. Sequenced material: blood T cells: a sorted CD56 or NKG2C T cell subset, CD4+ or CD8+ T cells, or bulk PBMC T cells (not recorded which). The chain has TRBV12-3 or TRBV12-4 and TRBJ2-7; no DNA is available, so the TRBD2 call from TCRdb remains unchecked. The chain's CDR3 is CASSAWTSGRAVHEQYF.